This TCR beta chain comes out of a study of blood T cell repertoires in COVID-19. For the study at large: There were acute and convalescent COVID-19 samples, and they came from the United States, Italy and Spain. From T cells, B-cell-depleted T cells, or PBMCs came the material, which was cDNA or gDNA.

Sequenced by immunoSEQ multiplex PCR; TCRdb stores in-frame clones only, minus some. In the table there are 56,000 or so clones, about 91% of which are singletons. The CDR3 consists of 11 residues. Trimming took 6 bases from V and 1 from J, leaving 6 bases between them. Germline CDR1 DFQATT, CDR2 SNEGSKA (reference sequence). Sequenced input: peripheral blood. J is TRBJ1-1 and V is TRBV20-1; no definite D call. This TCR came from a man aged 50-60 years with active COVID-19. The CDR3 sequence: CSAKQNTEAFF. DNA for the CDR3: TGCAGTGCCAAGCAGAACACTGAAGCTTTCTTT.